Presented here are 15 T cell receptor beta chains from one specimen sequenced in a study of blood T cell repertoires in COVID-19. TCRdb's table, derived via immunoSEQ multiplex PCR, lists solely in-frame clones and lacks some. The repertoire holds approximately 76,000 clones, with approximately 83% as singletons. The sample comprised peripheral blood. Receptor source: a woman aged 55-69 years with acute or convalescent COVID-19.

This chain uses TRBV3-1 (or the pseudogene TRBV3-2) with TRBJ2-1, with 10 nucleotides matching TRBD1. This CDR3 contains 16 residues. V was pared by 4 bases and J by 6 bases, with 9 bases of the junction left unmatched. CDR1 LGHDT and CDR2 YNNKEL come from the germline V gene (reference sequence). The CDR3: CASSPPGQGKINEQFF. The DNA for the CDR3 is TGTGCCAGCAGCCCACCGGGACAGGGGAAGATCAATGAGCAGTTCTTC.

This clone was detected a few times. This chain uses TRBV19 with TRBJ2-2; 9 bases agree with TRBD1. Germline trimming cut 5 bases from V and 2 bases from J; bases unmatched to any gene: 3. The germline V gene encodes CDR1 LNHDA and CDR2 SQIVND (reference sequence). The CDR3 has 15 residues. The chain's CDR3 is CASSLGQGNTGELFF. In DNA, the CDR3 is TGTGCCAGTAGTCTGGGACAGGGAAACACCGGGGAGCTGTTTTTT.

The V and J genes are TRBV30 and TRBJ2-7; 8 bases are a match to TRBD2. The V segment lost 1 base and the J segment 3 bases; nucleotides outside the gene matches: 8. The CDR3 extends over 15 amino acids. Germline assignment: CDR1 GTSNPN and CDR2 SVGIG (reference sequence). CDR3 protein: CAWSGRGGAGYEQYF. The CDR3 DNA sequence: TGTGCCTGGAGTGGCCGGGGGGGGGCCGGCTACGAGCAGTACTTC.

This clone was seen only once. The chain links TRBV27 to TRBJ1-3; no clear D. Germline V gives CDR1 MNHEY, CDR2 SMNVEV (reference sequence). The CDR3 spans 13 residues. The V and J ends lost 6 bases and 3 bases respectively, with 9 bases between them. The CDR3 bases are TGTGCCAGCAGGGCCCTTGTTGGAAACACCATATATTTT. Protein product: CASRALVGNTIYF.

This clone occurred a few times. The chain carries TRBV7-9 and TRBJ2-2; D remains ambiguous. Looked up from germline, CDR1 is SEHNR and CDR2 is FQNEAQ (reference sequence). The CDR3 consists of 14 residues. Trimming left V 4 bases short and J 11 bases short, with 17 bases between. The chain's CDR3 is CASSSLNLMGELFF. In DNA form, the CDR3 reads TGTGCCAGCAGCTCCCTCAACTTGATGGGCGAGCTGTTTTTT. Using reference TRBV7-9 and TRBJ2-2 for the parts outside the CDR3, the full variable domain is DTGVSQNPRHKITKRGQNVTFRCDPISEHNRLYWYRQTLGQGPEFLTYFQNEAQLEKSRLLSDRFSAERPKGSFSTLEIQRTEQGDSAMYLCASSSLNLMGELFFGEGSRLTVL.

Notes on this clone: The same CDR3 can be traced to other DNA sequences in this sample. The rearrangement links TRBV6-1 to TRBJ1-2; D gene uncertain. From germline, CDR1 is MNHNS and CDR2 SASEGT. The CDR3 runs 13 residues. Trimming left V 0 bases short and J 4 bases short, with 6 bases between. The CDR3 sequence: CASSEAAVYGYTF. CDR3 coding DNA: TGTGCCAGCAGTGAAGCGGCAGTCTATGGCTACACCTTC.

The chain joins TRBV18 to TRBJ1-3; tentatively, D is TRBD1 (5 bases). Germline-derived CDR1 and CDR2 are KGHSH and LQKENI. With 0 bases removed from V and 0 bases from J, the gap between germline ends came to 12 bases. The CDR3 consists of 17 residues. The CDR3 loop reads CASSPPIGGSSGNTIYF. Written as DNA, the CDR3 is TGTGCCAGCTCACCACCGATCGGGGGGAGCTCTGGAAACACCATATATTTT.

This rearrangement joins TRBV27 to TRBJ1-1; tentative D call: TRBD1 (5 bases). Germline V gene sequence: CDR1 MNHEY, CDR2 SMNVEV (reference sequence). The germline V and J ends were trimmed by 2 bases and 1 base, with 8 bases remaining between them. The CDR3 loop spans 14 amino acids. The DNA of the CDR3 is TGTGCCAGCAGTTTACGGGGGGGGAACACTGAAGCTTTCTTT. This gives the protein CASSLRGGNTEAFF.

The rearrangement links TRBV6-5 to TRBJ1-2; TRBD1 is a possible D gene (6 bases). Germline V lookup: CDR1 MNHEY, CDR2 SVGAGI. The V end was cut by 8 bases, the J end by 3 bases, with 13 bases between. This CDR3 has 13 residues. The CDR3 DNA reads TGTGCCAGCCAGACAGGCGATTACTATGGCTACACCTTC. Its protein product is CASQTGDYYGYTF.

This clone was seen a few times. The chain employs TRBV6-5 and TRBJ1-5; 7 positions match TRBD1. CDR1 is MNHEY, CDR2 SVGAGI, per germline. The CDR3 totals 15 residues. V gave up 0 bases and J gave up 4 bases; unmatched junction bases: 3. CDR3 amino acids: CASSYSEGQNQPQHF. CDR3 nucleotides: TGTGCCAGCAGTTACTCGGAGGGACAGAATCAGCCCCAGCATTTT.

The rearrangement links TRBV24-1 to TRBJ2-1; 7 bases agree with TRBD1. V shed 4 bases and J 0 bases; nucleotides not matched to a gene: 5. CDR3 length equals 16 residues. Germline V CDR1 and CDR2: KGHDR, SFDVKD. The CDR3 DNA reads TGTGCCACCAGTGAACCCACAGGGGTCTCCTACAATGAGCAGTTCTTC. It yields the protein CATSEPTGVSYNEQFF.

The chain links TRBV7-9 to TRBJ2-3; the D is unclear. The germline gives CDR1 SEHNR, CDR2 FQNEAQ (reference sequence). Between the trimmed V and J ends, which lost 3 bases and 0 bases, there was a span of 13 bases. The CDR3 is 16 amino acids. CDR3 nucleotide sequence: TGTGCCAGCAGCTTGTATTGGGCCTTGAGCACAGATACGCAGTATTTT. The encoded protein is CASSLYWALSTDTQYF.

The chain couples TRBV30 to TRBJ2-3, with D uncertain. Germline V gives CDR1 GTSNPN, CDR2 SVGIG (reference sequence). The CDR3 sequence is 12 residues long. V lost 0 bases and J lost 4, with 5 bases in between. The CDR3 region is CAWSVSADTQYF. The CDR3 coding sequence is TGTGCCTGGAGTGTCAGCGCAGATACGCAGTATTTT.

Details on this clone: This sample also contains other DNA sequences that code for the same CDR3. The J gene is TRBJ1-5, the V gene TRBV30; TRBD1 might be the D (5 bases). V gave up 3 bases and J gave up 2 bases, with 8 bases separating them. From germline, CDR1 is GTSNPN and CDR2 SVGIG (reference sequence). This CDR3 contains 13 residues. The CDR3 bases are TGTGCCTGGAGCCCCAGGGGCAATCAGCCCCAGCATTTT. Protein: CAWSPRGNQPQHF.

V and J are TRBV18 and TRBJ2-2, with unresolved D. Germline-derived CDR1 and CDR2 are KGHSH and LQKENI. This CDR3 region has 15 residues. V lost 5 bases and J 5 bases, leaving 15 bases between the germline ends. CDR3 in amino acids: CASSGLIAGTGELFF. DNA for the CDR3: TGTGCCAGCTCAGGCCTAATCGCCGGGACCGGGGAGCTGTTTTTT.